This T cell receptor (beta chain) was identified during a study of blood T cell repertoires in COVID-19. Trimming took 6 bases from V and 1 from J; bases not matched to a gene: 15. The CDR3 contains 17 residues. CDR1 is SEHNR and CDR2 is FQNEAQ in the germline V gene (reference sequence). Using immunoSEQ multiplex PCR, the repertoire was profiled, and TCRdb retains in-frame clones only, with some absent. The sample has hundreds of thousands of clones; roughly 86% are singletons. The chain joins TRBV7-9 to TRBJ2-7; 7 nucleotides match TRBD2. Material for sequencing was PBMCs or T cells enriched from blood (not recorded which). This TCR derives from a woman aged 45-59 years who had recovered from COVID-19. CDR3 bases: TGTGCCAGCAGTGCGGAGTTTGGCGGGAGCAGGTCCTACGAGCAGTACTTC. It codes for CASSAEFGGSRSYEQYF.